This T cell receptor beta chain was identified in a study of radiotherapy plus CTLA-4 blockade in lung cancer. Across the whole study: Overall, 18% of patients showed an objective response, while approximately 30% attained disease control. Findings and limits, study-wide: It was early blood T cell clone dynamics, with interferon-beta, that reportedly best predicted response. Tumor-derived TCR clones expanded in blood after radiotherapy plus ipilimumab.

Libraries were prepared by immunoSEQ multiplex PCR; TCRdb keeps only in-frame clonotypes and omits some of them. The sample consists of some 80,000 clones, under 85% of them appearing once. Concerning this clone: What it binds is unknown.

Each patient with chemo-refractory metastatic non-small-cell lung cancer was treated with focal radiation plus CTLA-4 blockade using ipilimumab. V gave up 0 bases and J gave up 3 bases, with 7 bases separating them. This CDR3 comprises 14 residues. The germline V gene has CDR1 SGHRS and CDR2 YFSETQ. This sequence was found in a human donor with non-small cell lung cancer who had stable disease on radiotherapy plus ipilimumab. The J gene is TRBJ2-1, the V gene TRBV5-1, with unresolved D. The sample was peripheral blood, taken from a patient treated with radiotherapy plus ipilimumab. CDR3 protein: CASSLGADYNEQFF. The CDR3 DNA reads TGCGCCAGCAGCTTGGGCGCAGACTACAATGAGCAGTTCTTC.